The present T cell receptor (beta chain) was sequenced within a study of patients and donors after allogeneic stem cell transplantation. CDR1 DFQATT and CDR2 SNEGSKA come from the germline V gene (reference sequence). Trimming shortened V by 1 base and J by 0 bases, and 12 bases separated the two germline ends. There are 15 residues in the CDR3. One entry per CDR3 protein results from TCRdb running MiXCR on the RT-PCR reads. The sample has some 880,000 distinct CDR3 sequences, roughly 18% seen once. The V call is TRBV20-1, the J call TRBJ1-2; no clear D. Sequencing used blood, either unsorted or a sorted T cell fraction (not recorded which). The source of this sequence is a human donor who was either an allogeneic HSCT recipient or a stem cell or donor lymphocyte infusion donor (not recorded which). It is not recorded whose cells these are; they may come from a transplant donor. The CDR3 sequence is CSARVAGIANYGYTF. As DNA, the CDR3 is TGCAGTGCTAGAGTGGCAGGTATAGCTAACTATGGCTACACCTTC.